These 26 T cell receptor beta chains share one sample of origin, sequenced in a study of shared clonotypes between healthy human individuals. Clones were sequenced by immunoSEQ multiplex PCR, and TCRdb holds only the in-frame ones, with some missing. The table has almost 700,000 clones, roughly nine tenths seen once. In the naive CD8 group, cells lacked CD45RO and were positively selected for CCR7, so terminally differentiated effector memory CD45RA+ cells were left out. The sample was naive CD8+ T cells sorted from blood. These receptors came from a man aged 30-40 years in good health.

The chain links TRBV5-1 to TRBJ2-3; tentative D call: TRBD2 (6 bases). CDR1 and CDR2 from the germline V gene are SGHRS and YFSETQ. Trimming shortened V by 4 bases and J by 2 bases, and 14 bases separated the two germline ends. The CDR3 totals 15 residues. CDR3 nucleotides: TGCGCCAGCAGCGAAGCGTCGGGACTCACAGATACGCAGTATTTT. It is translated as CASSEASGLTDTQYF.

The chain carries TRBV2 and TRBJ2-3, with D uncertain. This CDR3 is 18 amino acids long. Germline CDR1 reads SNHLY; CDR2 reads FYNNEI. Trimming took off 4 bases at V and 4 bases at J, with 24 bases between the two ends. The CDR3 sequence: CASSVRLGGPVDADTQYF. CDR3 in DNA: TGTGCCAGCAGTGTCCGCTTGGGCGGACCCGTTGACGCAGATACGCAGTATTTT.

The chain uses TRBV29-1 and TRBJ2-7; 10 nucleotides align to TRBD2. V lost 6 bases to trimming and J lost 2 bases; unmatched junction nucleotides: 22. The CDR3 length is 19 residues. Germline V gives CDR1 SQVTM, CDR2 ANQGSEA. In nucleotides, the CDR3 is TGCAGCGTGACGGACAGGGCGGCTAGCGGGAGCATGGCAGCCTACGAGCAGTACTTC. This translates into CSVTDRAASGSMAAYEQYF.

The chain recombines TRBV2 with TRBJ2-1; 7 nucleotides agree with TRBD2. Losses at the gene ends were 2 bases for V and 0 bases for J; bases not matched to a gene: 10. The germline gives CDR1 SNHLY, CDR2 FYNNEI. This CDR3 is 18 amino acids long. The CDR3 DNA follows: TGTGCCAGCAGTGAATATGTGGGAGGGCCGCACTCCTACAATGAGCAGTTCTTC. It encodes CASSEYVGGPHSYNEQFF.

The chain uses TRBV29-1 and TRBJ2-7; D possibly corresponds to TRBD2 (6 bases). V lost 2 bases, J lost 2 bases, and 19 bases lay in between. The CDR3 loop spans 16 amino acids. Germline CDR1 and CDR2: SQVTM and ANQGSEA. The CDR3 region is CSVETVYNGRPYEQYF. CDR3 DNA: TGCAGCGTTGAAACGGTCTATAACGGGAGACCCTACGAGCAGTACTTC.

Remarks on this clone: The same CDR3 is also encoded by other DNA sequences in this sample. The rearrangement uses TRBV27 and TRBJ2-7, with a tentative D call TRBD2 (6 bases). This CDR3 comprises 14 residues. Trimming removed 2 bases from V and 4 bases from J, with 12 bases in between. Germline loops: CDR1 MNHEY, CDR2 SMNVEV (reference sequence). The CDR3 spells CASSLGREGYEQYF. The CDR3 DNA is TGTGCCAGCAGTTTAGGGCGGGAAGGGTACGAGCAGTACTTC.

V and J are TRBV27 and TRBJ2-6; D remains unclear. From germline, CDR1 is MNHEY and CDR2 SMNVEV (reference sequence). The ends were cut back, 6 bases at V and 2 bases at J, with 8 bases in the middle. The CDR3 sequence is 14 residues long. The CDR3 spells CASSPHTGANVLTF. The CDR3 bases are TGTGCCAGCAGCCCTCACACTGGGGCCAACGTCCTGACTTTC.

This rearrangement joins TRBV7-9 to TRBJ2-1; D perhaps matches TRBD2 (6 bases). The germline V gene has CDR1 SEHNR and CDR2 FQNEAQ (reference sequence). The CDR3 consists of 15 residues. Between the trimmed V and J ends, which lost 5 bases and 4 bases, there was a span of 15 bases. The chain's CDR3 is CASSPQAGSYNEQFF. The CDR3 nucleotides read TGTGCCAGCAGCCCACAAGCCGGGAGTTACAATGAGCAGTTCTTC.

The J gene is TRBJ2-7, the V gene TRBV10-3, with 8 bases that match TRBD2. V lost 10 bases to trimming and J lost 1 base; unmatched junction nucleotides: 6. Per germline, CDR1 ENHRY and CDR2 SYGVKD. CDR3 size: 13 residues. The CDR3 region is CATSSGSSYEQYF. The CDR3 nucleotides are TGTGCCACATCTAGCGGGTCTTCCTACGAGCAGTACTTC.

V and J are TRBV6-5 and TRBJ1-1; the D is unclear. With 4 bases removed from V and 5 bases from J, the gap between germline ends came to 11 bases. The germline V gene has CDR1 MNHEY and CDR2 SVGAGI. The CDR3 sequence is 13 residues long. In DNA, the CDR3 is TGTGCCAGCAGTTTGGGGATCAGTACTGAAGCTTTCTTT. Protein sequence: CASSLGISTEAFF.

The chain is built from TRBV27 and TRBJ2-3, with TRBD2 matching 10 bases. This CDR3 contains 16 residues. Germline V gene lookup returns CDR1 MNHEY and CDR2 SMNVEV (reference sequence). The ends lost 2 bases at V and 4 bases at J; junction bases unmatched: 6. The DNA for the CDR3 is TGTGCCAGCAGTTTAGGTCTAGCGGGAGATCCAGATACGCAGTATTTT. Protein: CASSLGLAGDPDTQYF.

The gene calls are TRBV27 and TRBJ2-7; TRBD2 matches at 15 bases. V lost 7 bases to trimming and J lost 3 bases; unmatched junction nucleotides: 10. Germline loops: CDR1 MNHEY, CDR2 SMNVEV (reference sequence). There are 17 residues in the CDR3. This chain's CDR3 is CASTPGLAGGLVYEQYF. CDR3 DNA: TGTGCCAGCACTCCGGGACTAGCGGGAGGCCTTGTCTACGAGCAGTACTTC.

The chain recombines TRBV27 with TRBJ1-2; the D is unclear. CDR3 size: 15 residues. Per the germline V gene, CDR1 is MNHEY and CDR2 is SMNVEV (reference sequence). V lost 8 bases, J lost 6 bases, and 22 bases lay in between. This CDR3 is CASLSLGPTGDGYTF. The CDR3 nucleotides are TGTGCCAGCCTCTCTTTGGGCCCCACTGGAGATGGCTACACCTTC.

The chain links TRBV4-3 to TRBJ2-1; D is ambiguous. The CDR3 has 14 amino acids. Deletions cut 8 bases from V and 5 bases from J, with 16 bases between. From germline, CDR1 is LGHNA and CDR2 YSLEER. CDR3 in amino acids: CASAPTEANNEQFF. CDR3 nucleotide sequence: TGCGCCAGCGCCCCTACGGAAGCCAACAATGAGCAGTTCTTC.

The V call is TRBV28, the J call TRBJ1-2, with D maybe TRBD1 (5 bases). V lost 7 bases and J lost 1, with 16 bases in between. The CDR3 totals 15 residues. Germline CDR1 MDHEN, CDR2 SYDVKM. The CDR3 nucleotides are TGTGCCAGCACCCTCGGGGGGATGGATAACTATGGCTACACCTTC. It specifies CASTLGGMDNYGYTF.

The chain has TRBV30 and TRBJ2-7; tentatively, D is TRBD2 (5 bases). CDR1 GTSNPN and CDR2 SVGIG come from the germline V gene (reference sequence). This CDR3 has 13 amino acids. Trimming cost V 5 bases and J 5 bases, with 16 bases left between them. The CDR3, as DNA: TGTGCCTGGGCGTGGGAGAAGGAGAACGAGCAGTACTTC. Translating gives CAWAWEKENEQYF.

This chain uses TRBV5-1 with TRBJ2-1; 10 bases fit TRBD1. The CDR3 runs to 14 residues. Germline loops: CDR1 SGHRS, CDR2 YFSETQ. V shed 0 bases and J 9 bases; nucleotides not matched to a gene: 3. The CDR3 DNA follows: TGCGCCAGCAGCTTGGCCGGACAGGGGGTTGAGCAGTTCTTC. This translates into CASSLAGQGVEQFF. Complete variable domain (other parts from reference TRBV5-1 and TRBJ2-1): KAGVTQTPRYLIKTRGQQVTLSCSPISGHRSVSWYQQTPGQGLQFLFEYFSETQRNKGNFPGRFSGRQFSNSRSEMNVSTLELGDSALYLCASSLAGQGVEQFFGPGTRLTVL.

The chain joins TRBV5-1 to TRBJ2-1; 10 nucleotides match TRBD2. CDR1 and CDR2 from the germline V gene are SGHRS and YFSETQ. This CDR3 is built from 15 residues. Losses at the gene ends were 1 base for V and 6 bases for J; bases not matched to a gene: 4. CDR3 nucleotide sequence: TGCGCCAGCAGCTTGCCCACTAGCGGGACCAATGAGCAGTTCTTC. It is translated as CASSLPTSGTNEQFF.

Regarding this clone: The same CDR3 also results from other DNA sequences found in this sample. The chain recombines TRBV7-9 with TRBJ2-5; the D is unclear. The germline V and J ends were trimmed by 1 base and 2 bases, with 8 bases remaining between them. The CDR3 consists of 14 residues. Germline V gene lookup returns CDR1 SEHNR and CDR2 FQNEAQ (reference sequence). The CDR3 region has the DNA TGTGCCAGCAGCTTAGTCGGGTATCAAGAGACCCAGTACTTC. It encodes CASSLVGYQETQYF.

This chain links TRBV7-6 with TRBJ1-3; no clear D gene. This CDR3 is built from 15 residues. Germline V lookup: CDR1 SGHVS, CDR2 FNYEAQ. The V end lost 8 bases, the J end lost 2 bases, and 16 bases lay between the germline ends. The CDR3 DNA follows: TGTGCCAGCCATGCAGGCATATCCCCTGGAAACACCATATATTTT. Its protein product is CASHAGISPGNTIYF.

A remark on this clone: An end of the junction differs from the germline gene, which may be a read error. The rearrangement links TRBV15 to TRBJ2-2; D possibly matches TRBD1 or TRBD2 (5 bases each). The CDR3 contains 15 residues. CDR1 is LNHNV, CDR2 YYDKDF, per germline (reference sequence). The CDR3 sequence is CATSRDRAQGGQLFF. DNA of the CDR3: TGTGCCACCAGCAGAGATCGGGCGCAGGGCGGGCAGCTGTTTTTT.

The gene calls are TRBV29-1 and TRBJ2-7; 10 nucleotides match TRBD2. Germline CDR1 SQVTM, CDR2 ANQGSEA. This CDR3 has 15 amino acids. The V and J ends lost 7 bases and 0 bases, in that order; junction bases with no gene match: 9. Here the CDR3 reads CSGLAGEGNSYEQYF. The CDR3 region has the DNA TGCAGCGGGCTAGCGGGAGAGGGGAACTCCTACGAGCAGTACTTC.

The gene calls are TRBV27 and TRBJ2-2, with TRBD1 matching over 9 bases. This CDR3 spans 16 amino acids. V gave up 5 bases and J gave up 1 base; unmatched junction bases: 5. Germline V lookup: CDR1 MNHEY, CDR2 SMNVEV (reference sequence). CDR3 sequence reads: CASSNRDRENTGELFF. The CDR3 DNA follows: TGTGCCAGCAGTAACCGGGACAGGGAGAACACCGGGGAGCTGTTTTTT.

The CDR3 DNA reads TGTGCCAGCAGCGCCCAGGGAGGGATGTACCAAGAGACCCAGTACTTC. Amino acid sequence: CASSAQGGMYQETQYF. The chain is built from TRBV27 and TRBJ2-5, with 7 nucleotides matching TRBD2. CDR3 size: 16 residues. The germline V gene encodes CDR1 MNHEY and CDR2 SMNVEV (reference sequence). Losses at the gene ends were 6 bases for V and 0 bases for J; bases not matched to a gene: 10.

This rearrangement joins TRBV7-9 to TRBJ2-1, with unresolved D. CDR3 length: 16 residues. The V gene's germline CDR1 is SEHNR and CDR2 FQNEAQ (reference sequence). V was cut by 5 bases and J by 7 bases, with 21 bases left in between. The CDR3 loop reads CASSGRAPSISNEQFF. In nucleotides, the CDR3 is TGTGCCAGCAGCGGGCGCGCCCCCTCCATTTCAAATGAGCAGTTCTTC.

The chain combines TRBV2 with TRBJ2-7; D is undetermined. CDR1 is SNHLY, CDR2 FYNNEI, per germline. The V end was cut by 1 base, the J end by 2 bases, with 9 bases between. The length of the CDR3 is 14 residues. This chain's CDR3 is CASSEVEETYEQYF. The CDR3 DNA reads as TGTGCCAGCAGTGAAGTAGAAGAGACCTACGAGCAGTACTTC. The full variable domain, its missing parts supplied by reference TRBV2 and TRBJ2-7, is EPEVTQTPSHQVTQMGQEVILRCVPISNHLYFYWYRQILGQKVEFLVSFYNNEISEKSEIFDDQFSVERPDGSNFTLKIRSTKLEDSAMYFCASSEVEETYEQYFGPGTRLTVT.